The T cell receptor (beta chain) under discussion was sequenced for a study of T cell repertoires in cytomegalovirus infection. TCRdb ran MiXCR on the reads and lists one entry per CDR3 protein. The sample lists around 750,000 distinct CDR3 sequences, approximately 29% occurring once. Germline CDR1 is MDHEN and CDR2 is SYDVKM. The V gene lost 3 bases and the J gene lost 0 bases, with 14 bases spanning the gap. The CDR3 extends over 17 amino acids. On this clonotype: Antigen unknown.

The V call is TRBV28, the J call TRBJ1-4; a weak D match, TRBD1 (5 bases). This specimen was cultured CD8+ T cells from PBMCs, taken from culture after CMV antigen stimulation. The TCR originated in a human donor in good health (CMV status not recorded). Some clones in this sample may be carry-over from other donors' samples. CDR3 bases: TGTGCCAGCAGTTTCTTTTTTGCCAGGGCAACTAATGAAAAACTGTTTTTT. The encoded protein is CASSFFFARATNEKLFF. The whole variable domain, remainder taken from reference TRBV28 and TRBJ1-4, is DVKVTQSSRYLVKRTGEKVFLECVQDMDHENMFWYRQDPGLGLRLIYFSYDVKMKEKGDIPEGYSVSREKKERFSLILESASTNQTSMYLCASSFFFARATNEKLFFGSGTQLSVL.